The 24 T cell receptor beta chains in this list originate from one sample, sequenced in a study of OX40 agonist ivuxolimab in advanced cancers. Assay: immunoSEQ multiplex PCR; the TCRdb copy retains only in-frame clones and omits some. The table shows just under 55,000 clones, with nearly 80% occurring only once. The sample here was CD4+ or CD8+ T cells sorted from blood, taken in a trial of the OX40 agonist ivuxolimab. All receptors derive from an adult with an advanced solid tumor such as melanoma, head and neck, liver or kidney cancer.

The chain is built from TRBV10-2 and TRBJ2-1; TRBD2 aligns across 9 bases. V shed 10 bases, J shed 7 bases, and the junction held 17 bases outside the gene matches. The CDR3 has 16 residues. Germline-derived CDR1 and CDR2 are WSHSY and SAAADI. The CDR3 DNA is TGCGCCACCTGGGGTAGCGGGAGTCGGGGACCAAATGAGCAGTTCTTC. Encoded protein: CATWGSGSRGPNEQFF.

The gene calls are TRBV19 and TRBJ2-1; possibly TRBD1 for D (5 bases). The germline V gene has CDR1 LNHDA and CDR2 SQIVND (reference sequence). This CDR3 spans 14 amino acids. The V end was cut by 7 bases, the J end by 9 bases, with 19 bases between. In nucleotides, the CDR3 is TGTGCCAGTACCCCCGAATGGGGCTGGGGTGAGCAGTTCTTC. This sequence encodes CASTPEWGWGEQFF.

V is TRBV5-1 and J is TRBJ2-7, with TRBD2 matching 9 bases. The CDR3 spans 16 residues. The germline CDR1 and CDR2 sequences are SGHRS and YFSETQ. After removal of 1 base from V and 2 bases from J, the junction contained 7 bases not matched to a gene. CDR3 in DNA: TGCGCCAGCAGCTTGTCCGGCTCTAGCGGGACCTACGAGCAGTACTTC. Protein sequence: CASSLSGSSGTYEQYF. Full variable domain (outside the CDR3, taken from reference TRBV5-1 and TRBJ2-7): KAGVTQTPRYLIKTRGQQVTLSCSPISGHRSVSWYQQTPGQGLQFLFEYFSETQRNKGNFPGRFSGRQFSNSRSEMNVSTLELGDSALYLCASSLSGSSGTYEQYFGPGTRLTVT.

CDR3 nucleotides: TGTGCCAGCAGGGGGGACAGGGAACTCCCTGGGGCCAACGTCCTGACTTTC. It translates to CASRGDRELPGANVLTF. The chain combines TRBV27 with TRBJ2-6; 9 nucleotides align to TRBD1. The CDR3 spans 17 residues. The V gene end was trimmed by 6 bases and the J gene end by 2 bases; junction bases not matched to a gene: 8. Germline V lookup: CDR1 MNHEY, CDR2 SMNVEV (reference sequence).

The chain combines TRBV5-1 with TRBJ1-2, with 7 bases identical to TRBD1. This CDR3 comprises 15 residues. CDR1 SGHRS and CDR2 YFSETQ come from the germline V gene. J gave up 5 bases and V 0 bases, and 7 bases lay outside the gene matches. CDR3 nucleotides: TGCGCCAGCAGCTTGGGGACAGGTTATCCGTATGGCTACACCTTC. This codes for CASSLGTGYPYGYTF.

The chain links TRBV11-2 to TRBJ1-6; no firm D call. Germline V CDR1 and CDR2: SGHAT, FQNNGV. V lost 7 bases, J lost 7 bases, and 11 bases lay in between. The CDR3 extends over 13 amino acids. CDR3 residues: CASTQLENSPLHF. DNA of the CDR3: TGTGCCAGCACGCAACTCGAGAATTCACCCCTCCACTTT.

The rearrangement joins TRBV5-1 to TRBJ2-7, with 10 bases identical to TRBD2. This CDR3 comprises 14 residues. The V gene end was trimmed by 1 base and the J gene end by 4 bases; junction bases not matched to a gene: 2. Germline V lookup: CDR1 SGHRS, CDR2 YFSETQ. The CDR3 DNA reads TGCGCCAGCAGCTTGAGGACTAGCGGTTACGAGCAGTACTTC. It yields the protein CASSLRTSGYEQYF.

V gene TRBV27 combines with J gene TRBJ1-1, with unresolved D. Germline V gives CDR1 MNHEY, CDR2 SMNVEV (reference sequence). V was clipped by 3 bases and J by 4 bases, with 9 bases between them. The CDR3 has 13 amino acids. The CDR3 nucleotides are TGTGCCAGCAGTTTGACACATAGCACTGAAGCTTTCTTT. Its protein is CASSLTHSTEAFF.

This clone was recorded once. V is TRBV30 and J is TRBJ1-2; D unresolved. Looked up from germline, CDR1 is GTSNPN and CDR2 is SVGIG (reference sequence). The CDR3 totals 13 residues. The V end lost 6 bases, the J end lost 4 bases, and 15 bases lay between the germline ends. The CDR3 region is CACLGSGSYGYTF. The CDR3 DNA reads as TGTGCCTGTCTCGGATCCGGCTCCTATGGCTACACCTTC.

The chain employs TRBV6-1 and TRBJ2-3; 7 nucleotides match TRBD2. This CDR3 spans 15 amino acids. With V trimmed by 3 bases and J by 2 bases, 5 bases remained unmatched. Germline V gene data show CDR1 as MNHNS and CDR2 as SASEGT. CDR3 coding DNA: TGTGCCAGCAGTGACCAAGCGGGAACCACAGATACGCAGTATTTT. It yields the protein CASSDQAGTTDTQYF.

The chain joins TRBV2 to TRBJ2-2; 14 bases align to TRBD2. This CDR3 is 17 amino acids long. J lost 8 bases, V lost 7 bases, and 12 bases had no gene match. Germline lookup yields CDR1 SNHLY and CDR2 FYNNEI. The DNA for the CDR3 is TGTGCCAGCACCCCGCGACGACTAGCGGGGGGGGCGGGGGAGCTGTTTTTT. It encodes CASTPRRLAGGAGELFF.

The chain joins TRBV7-2 to TRBJ1-1; 8 nucleotides align to TRBD1. In germline, CDR1 is SGHTA, CDR2 FQGNSA. V shed 1 base, J shed 12 bases, and the junction held 7 bases outside the gene matches. The CDR3 contains 13 residues. Written as DNA, the CDR3 is TGTGCCAGCAGCTTAGATCGGACAGGGACGACTTTCTTT. The encoded protein is CASSLDRTGTTFF.

This clone appeared a few times. CDR3 nucleotide sequence: TGTGCCAGCAGCTTTCGGACAGGGGGCACAGATACGCAGTATTTT. Protein: CASSFRTGGTDTQYF. The chain combines TRBV7-9 with TRBJ2-3, with TRBD1 identical over 9 bases. This CDR3 region has 15 residues. The germline gives CDR1 SEHNR, CDR2 FQNEAQ (reference sequence). V lost 3 bases to trimming and J lost 1 base; unmatched junction nucleotides: 2.

In this sample, this clone turned up once. The V and J genes are TRBV6-6 and TRBJ1-1; D not resolved. Germline lookup yields CDR1 MNHNY and CDR2 SVGAGI (reference sequence). V shed 0 bases and J shed 0 bases, with 2 bases lying between them. This CDR3 contains 13 residues. CDR3 sequence reads: CASSYSLNTEAFF. The DNA for the CDR3 is TGTGCCAGCAGTTACTCGCTGAACACTGAAGCTTTCTTT.

This clone was picked up a small number of times. The chain combines TRBV7-9 with TRBJ2-3; TRBD1 agrees at 8 bases. Germline values: CDR1 SEHNR, CDR2 FQNEAQ (reference sequence). V dropped 4 bases and J dropped 6; count of bases not matched to a gene: 6. The length of the CDR3 is 14 residues. CDR3 in amino acids: CASSYRDRWDTQYF. For the CDR3, the DNA is TGTGCCAGCAGCTACCGGGACAGGTGGGATACGCAGTATTTT.

This clone was seen only a few times. V usage is TRBV18 and J usage is TRBJ1-5; D ambiguous. The V end was cut by 3 bases, the J end by 3 bases, with 9 bases between. CDR1 is KGHSH, CDR2 LQKENI, per germline. CDR3 size: 14 residues. The CDR3 loop is CASSPDGINQPQHF. CDR3 DNA: TGTGCCAGCTCACCTGACGGTATCAATCAGCCCCAGCATTTT. Full variable domain (remainder filled in from reference TRBV18 and TRBJ1-5): NAGVMQNPRHLVRRRGQEARLRCSPMKGHSHVYWYRQLPEEGLKFMVYLQKENIIDESGMPKERFSAEFPKEGPSILRIQQVVRGDSAAYFCASSPDGINQPQHFGDGTRLSIL.

The gene calls are TRBV6-5 and TRBJ2-7; possible D gene TRBD2, 5 bases. The CDR3 sequence is 14 residues long. Germline V gene sequence: CDR1 MNHEY, CDR2 SVGAGI. V was cut by 6 bases and J by 4 bases, with 16 bases left in between. The CDR3 DNA sequence: TGTGCCAGCAGCCTCCGGTTTCGGGGATACGAGCAGTACTTC. Translated: CASSLRFRGYEQYF.

The genes are TRBV28 and TRBJ1-4; D may be TRBD1 (6 bases). CDR3 size: 17 residues. Germline loops: CDR1 MDHEN, CDR2 SYDVKM. V was clipped by 6 bases and J by 8 bases, with 25 bases between them. The CDR3 DNA sequence: TGTGCCAGCAGACCATCCCTGGTGGGGGGACATCGGGAAAAACTGTTTTTT. Translated, it gives CASRPSLVGGHREKLFF. The complete variable domain, with remaining parts taken from reference TRBV28 and TRBJ1-4, reads DVKVTQSSRYLVKRTGEKVFLECVQDMDHENMFWYRQDPGLGLRLIYFSYDVKMKEKGDIPEGYSVSREKKERFSLILESASTNQTSMYLCASRPSLVGGHREKLFFGSGTQLSVL.

The V and J genes are TRBV6-5 and TRBJ1-1, with a possible D match to TRBD1 (5 bases). The CDR3 contains 15 residues. Germline loops: CDR1 MNHEY, CDR2 SVGAGI. The V and J ends lost 4 bases and 4 bases respectively, with 16 bases between them. CDR3 bases: TGTGCCAGCAGTTCTTTGGCGGGGGGGAGCACTGAAGCTTTCTTT. Protein product: CASSSLAGGSTEAFF.

The chain is built from TRBV27 and TRBJ1-1; no firm D call. CDR1 and CDR2 (germline): MNHEY, SMNVEV (reference sequence). V was trimmed by 8 bases and J by 3 bases, leaving 13 bases between them. This CDR3 contains 13 residues. DNA of the CDR3: TGTGCCAGCTCCCGCTGGGCGTACACTGAAGCTTTCTTT. Encoded protein: CASSRWAYTEAFF.

V usage is TRBV28 and J usage is TRBJ1-6; D is undetermined. V lost 8 bases to trimming and J lost 0 bases, with 8 bases between them. Per germline, CDR1 MDHEN and CDR2 SYDVKM. The CDR3 is made up of 14 amino acids. The DNA of the CDR3 is TGTGCCAGCCAACCCATCTCCTATAATTCACCCCTCCACTTT. It specifies CASQPISYNSPLHF.

This chain joins TRBV6-6 and TRBJ2-1; D is undetermined. The CDR3 contains 11 residues. Trimming cost V 6 bases and J 7 bases, with 7 bases left between them. CDR1 is MNHNY, CDR2 SVGAGI, per germline (reference sequence). The CDR3: CASRERNEQFF. The CDR3 DNA reads TGTGCCAGCAGAGAAAGGAATGAGCAGTTCTTC.

This clone has a handful of counts. CDR3 protein: CASSGPRFSYNEQFF. The DNA of the CDR3 is TGTGCCAGCAGTGGCCCCCGATTCTCCTACAATGAGCAGTTCTTC. The chain has TRBV25-1 and TRBJ2-1; D is unclear. The V gene lost 4 bases and the J gene lost 0 bases, with 10 bases spanning the gap. The CDR3 sequence is 15 residues long. The germline gives CDR1 MGHDK, CDR2 SYGVNS.

V is TRBV7-9 and J is TRBJ2-1, with 13 bases lining up with TRBD2. V dropped 5 bases and J dropped 6; count of bases not matched to a gene: 4. The CDR3 covers 15 residues. Germline assignment: CDR1 SEHNR and CDR2 FQNEAQ (reference sequence). CDR3 sequence (DNA): TGTGCCAGCAGCACTAGCGGGGGGGCTGGCAATGAGCAGTTCTTC. This codes for CASSTSGGAGNEQFF.